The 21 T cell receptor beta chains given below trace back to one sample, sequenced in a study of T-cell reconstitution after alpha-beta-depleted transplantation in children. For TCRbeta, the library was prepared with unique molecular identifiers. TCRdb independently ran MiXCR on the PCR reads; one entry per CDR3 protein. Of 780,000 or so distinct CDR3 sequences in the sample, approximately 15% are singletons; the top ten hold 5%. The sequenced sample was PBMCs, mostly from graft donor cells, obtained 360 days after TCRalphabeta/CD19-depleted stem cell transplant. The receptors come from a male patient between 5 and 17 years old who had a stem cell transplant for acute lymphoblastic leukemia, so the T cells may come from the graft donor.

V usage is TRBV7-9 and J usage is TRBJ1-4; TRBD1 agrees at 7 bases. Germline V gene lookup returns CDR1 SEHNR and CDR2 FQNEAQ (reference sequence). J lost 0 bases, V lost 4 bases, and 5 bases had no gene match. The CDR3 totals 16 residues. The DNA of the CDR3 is TGTGCCAGCAGCTACGGAACAGGGGCAACTAATGAAAAACTGTTTTTT. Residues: CASSYGTGATNEKLFF.

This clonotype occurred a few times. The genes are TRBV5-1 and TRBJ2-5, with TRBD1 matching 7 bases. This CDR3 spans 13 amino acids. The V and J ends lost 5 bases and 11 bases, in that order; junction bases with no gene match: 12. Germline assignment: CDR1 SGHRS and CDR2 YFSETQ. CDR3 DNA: TGCGCCAGCAGTTCTGACGTGGGGACAGAACAGTACTTC. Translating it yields CASSSDVGTEQYF.

CDR3 region: CASSATSGGFRDNEQFF. For the CDR3, the DNA is TGTGCCAGCAGCGCCACTAGCGGGGGGTTTCGCGACAATGAGCAGTTCTTC. J is TRBJ2-1 and V is TRBV7-9, with TRBD2 matching 12 bases. From germline, CDR1 is SEHNR and CDR2 FQNEAQ (reference sequence). The CDR3 runs to 17 residues. V was pared by 5 bases and J by 5 bases, with 10 bases of the junction left unmatched.

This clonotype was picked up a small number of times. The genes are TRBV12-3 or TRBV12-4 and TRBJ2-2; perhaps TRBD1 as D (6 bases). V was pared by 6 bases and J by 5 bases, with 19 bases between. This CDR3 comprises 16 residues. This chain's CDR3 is CASSPGDIVTTGELFF. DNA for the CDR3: TGTGCCAGCAGCCCAGGGGACATCGTGACGACCGGGGAGCTGTTTTTT.

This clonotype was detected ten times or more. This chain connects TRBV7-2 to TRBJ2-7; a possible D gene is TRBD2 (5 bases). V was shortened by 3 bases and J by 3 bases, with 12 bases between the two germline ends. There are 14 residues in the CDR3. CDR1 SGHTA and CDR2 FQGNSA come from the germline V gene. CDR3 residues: CASSFGVTDYEQYF. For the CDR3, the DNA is TGTGCCAGCAGCTTCGGGGTGACGGACTACGAGCAGTACTTC.

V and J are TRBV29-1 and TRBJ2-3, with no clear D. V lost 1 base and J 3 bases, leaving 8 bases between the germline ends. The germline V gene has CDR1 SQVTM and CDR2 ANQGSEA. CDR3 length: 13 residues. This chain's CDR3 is CSVEARITDTQYF. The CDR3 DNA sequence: TGCAGCGTTGAAGCACGGATTACAGATACGCAGTATTTT.

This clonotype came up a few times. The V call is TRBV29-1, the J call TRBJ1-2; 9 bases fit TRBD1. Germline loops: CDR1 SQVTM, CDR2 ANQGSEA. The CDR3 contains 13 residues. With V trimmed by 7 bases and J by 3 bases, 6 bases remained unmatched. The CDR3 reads CSARDREYYGYTF. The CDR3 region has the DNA TGCAGCGCCAGGGACAGGGAATACTATGGCTACACCTTC.

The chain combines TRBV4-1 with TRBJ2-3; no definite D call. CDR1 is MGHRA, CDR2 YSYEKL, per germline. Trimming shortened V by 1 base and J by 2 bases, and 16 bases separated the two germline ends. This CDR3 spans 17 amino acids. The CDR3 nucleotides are TGCGCCAGCAGCCAAGCTCGTCCCCAGAGCGCCACAGATACGCAGTATTTT. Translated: CASSQARPQSATDTQYF.

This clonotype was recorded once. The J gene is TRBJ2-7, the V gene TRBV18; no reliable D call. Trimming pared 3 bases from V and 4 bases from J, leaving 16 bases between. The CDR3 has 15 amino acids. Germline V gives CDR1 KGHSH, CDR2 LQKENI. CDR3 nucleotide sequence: TGTGCCAGCTCACCGAGAGGCCCTACAGTTTACGAGCAGTACTTC. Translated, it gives CASSPRGPTVYEQYF.

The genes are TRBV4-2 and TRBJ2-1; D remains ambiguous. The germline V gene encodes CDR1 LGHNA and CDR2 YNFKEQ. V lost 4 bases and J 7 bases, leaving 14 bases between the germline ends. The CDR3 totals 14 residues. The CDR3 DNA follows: TGTGCCAGCAGCCCCCTAGGTGGGATTAATGAGCAGTTCTTC. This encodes CASSPLGGINEQFF.

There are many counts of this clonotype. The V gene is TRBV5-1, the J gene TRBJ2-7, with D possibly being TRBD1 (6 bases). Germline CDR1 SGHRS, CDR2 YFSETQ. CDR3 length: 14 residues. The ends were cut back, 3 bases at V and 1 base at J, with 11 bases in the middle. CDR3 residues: CASSWTQGSYEQYF. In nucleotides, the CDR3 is TGCGCCAGCAGCTGGACACAGGGTTCCTACGAGCAGTACTTC.

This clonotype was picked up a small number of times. This CDR3 is CASSPTGLAGVTGELFF. CDR3 in DNA: TGTGCCAGCAGCCCAACGGGACTAGCGGGAGTCACCGGGGAGCTGTTTTTT. V and J are TRBV25-1 and TRBJ2-2; 14 bases are a match to TRBD2. The J segment lost 4 bases and the V segment lost 6 bases, leaving 7 bases of the junction unmatched. The germline V gene has CDR1 MGHDK and CDR2 SYGVNS. The CDR3 sequence is 17 residues long.

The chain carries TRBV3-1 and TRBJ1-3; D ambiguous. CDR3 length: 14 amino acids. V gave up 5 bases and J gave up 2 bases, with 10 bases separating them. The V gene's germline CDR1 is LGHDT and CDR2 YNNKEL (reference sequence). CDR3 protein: CASSEYRTGNTIYF. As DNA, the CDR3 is TGTGCCAGCAGCGAATACAGAACTGGAAACACCATATATTTT.

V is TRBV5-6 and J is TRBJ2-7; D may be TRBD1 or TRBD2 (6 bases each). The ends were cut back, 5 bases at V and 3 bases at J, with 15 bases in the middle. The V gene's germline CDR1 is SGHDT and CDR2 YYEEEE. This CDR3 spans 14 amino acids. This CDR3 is CASRLRGAHYEQYF. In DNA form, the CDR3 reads TGTGCCAGCAGGTTAAGGGGGGCCCACTACGAGCAGTACTTC.

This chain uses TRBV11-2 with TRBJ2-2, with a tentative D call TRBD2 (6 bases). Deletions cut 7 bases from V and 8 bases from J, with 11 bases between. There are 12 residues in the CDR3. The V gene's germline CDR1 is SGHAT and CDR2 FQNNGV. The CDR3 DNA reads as TGTGCCAGCACATTCGGGGGAGGGGAGCTGTTTTTT. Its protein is CASTFGGGELFF.

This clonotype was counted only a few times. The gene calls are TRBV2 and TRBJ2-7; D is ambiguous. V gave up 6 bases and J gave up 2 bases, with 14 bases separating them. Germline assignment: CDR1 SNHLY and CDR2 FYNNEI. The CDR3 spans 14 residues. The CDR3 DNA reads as TGTGCCAGCAGGATACCAGGTATTCCCTACGAGCAGTACTTC. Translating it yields CASRIPGIPYEQYF.

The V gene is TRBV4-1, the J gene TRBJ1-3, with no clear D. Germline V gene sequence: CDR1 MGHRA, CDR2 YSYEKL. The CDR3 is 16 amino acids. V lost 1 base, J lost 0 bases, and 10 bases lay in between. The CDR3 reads CASSQGFASSGNTIYF. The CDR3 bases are TGCGCCAGCAGCCAAGGATTCGCCAGCTCTGGAAACACCATATATTTT.

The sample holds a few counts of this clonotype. The CDR3 loop is CASLLAGGPGGETQYF. DNA of the CDR3: TGTGCCAGCCTTTTGGCGGGAGGGCCGGGGGGAGAGACCCAGTACTTC. The chain carries TRBV7-8 and TRBJ2-5; 9 bases line up with TRBD2. Germline V gene sequence: CDR1 SGHVS, CDR2 FQNEAQ. The V and J ends lost 8 bases and 4 bases, in that order; junction bases with no gene match: 14. CDR3 length: 16 amino acids.

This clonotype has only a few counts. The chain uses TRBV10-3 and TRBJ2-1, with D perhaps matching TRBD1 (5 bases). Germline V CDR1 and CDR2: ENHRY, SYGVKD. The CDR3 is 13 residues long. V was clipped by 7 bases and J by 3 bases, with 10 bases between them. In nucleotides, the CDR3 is TGTGCCATCAAGGGGCTAAACTACAATGAGCAGTTCTTC. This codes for CAIKGLNYNEQFF.

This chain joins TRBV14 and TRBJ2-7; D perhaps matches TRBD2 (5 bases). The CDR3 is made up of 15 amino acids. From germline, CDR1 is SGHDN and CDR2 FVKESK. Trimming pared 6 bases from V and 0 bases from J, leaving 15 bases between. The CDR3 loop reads CASSLGLFHSYEQYF. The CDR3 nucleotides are TGTGCCAGCAGTCTAGGACTGTTCCACTCCTACGAGCAGTACTTC. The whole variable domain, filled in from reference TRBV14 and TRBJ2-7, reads EAGVTQFPSHSVIEKGQTVTLRCDPISGHDNLYWYRRVMGKEIKFLLHFVKESKQDESGMPNNRFLAERTGGTYSTLKVQPAELEDSGVYFCASSLGLFHSYEQYFGPGTRLTVT.

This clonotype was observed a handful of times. The CDR3 spells CASSLMRASGETQYF. CDR3 nucleotide sequence: TGTGCCAGCAGCCTTATGAGGGCTAGCGGAGAGACCCAGTACTTC. The chain uses TRBV3-1 and TRBJ2-5; 7 bases fit TRBD2. The germline V gene has CDR1 LGHDT and CDR2 YNNKEL (reference sequence). CDR3 length: 15 amino acids. V dropped 4 bases and J dropped 4; count of bases not matched to a gene: 9.